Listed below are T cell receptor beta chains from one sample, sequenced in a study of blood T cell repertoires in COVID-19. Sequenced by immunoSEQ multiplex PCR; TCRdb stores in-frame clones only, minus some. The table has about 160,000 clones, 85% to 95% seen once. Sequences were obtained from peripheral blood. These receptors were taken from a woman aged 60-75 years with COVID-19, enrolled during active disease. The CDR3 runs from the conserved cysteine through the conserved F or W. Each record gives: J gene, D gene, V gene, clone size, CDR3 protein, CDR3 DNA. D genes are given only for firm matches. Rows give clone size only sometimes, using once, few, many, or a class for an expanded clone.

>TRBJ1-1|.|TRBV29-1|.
CSVDGRMNTEAFF
TGCAGCGTTGATGGCAGGATGAACACTGAAGCTTTCTTT
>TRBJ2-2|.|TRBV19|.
CASTPGRGGNTGELFF
TGTGCCAGTACCCCCGGGCGAGGGGGGAACACCGGGGAGCTGTTTTTT
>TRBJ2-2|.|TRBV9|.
CASDPGVSNTGELFF
TGTGCCAGCGATCCGGGGGTTTCGAACACCGGGGAGCTGTTTTTT
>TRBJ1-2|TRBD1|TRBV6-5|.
CASSYILGQGVYGYTF
TGTGCCAGCAGTTACATCCTGGGACAGGGGGTTTATGGCTACACCTTC
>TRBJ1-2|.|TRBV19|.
CASSRQLSNYGYTF
TGTGCCAGTAGCCGACAGCTTAGTAACTATGGCTACACCTTC
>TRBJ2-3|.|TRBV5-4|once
CASSLSTDTQYF
TGTGCCAGCAGCCTGAGCACAGATACGCAGTATTTT
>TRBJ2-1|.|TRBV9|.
CASSVGASNNEQFF
TGTGCCAGCAGCGTAGGGGCCTCGAACAATGAGCAGTTCTTC
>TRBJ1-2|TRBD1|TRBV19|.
CASSMGQAYGYTF
TGTGCCAGTAGTATGGGACAGGCCTATGGCTACACCTTC
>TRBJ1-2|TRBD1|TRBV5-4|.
CASSAGQGAQYGYTF
TGTGCCAGCAGCGCGGGACAGGGGGCTCAGTATGGCTACACCTTC
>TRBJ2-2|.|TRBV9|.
CASSTRFEPNTGELFF
TGTGCCAGCAGCACCCGTTTCGAGCCGAACACCGGGGAGCTGTTTTTT
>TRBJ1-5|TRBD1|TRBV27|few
CASSLFRTGNQPQHF
TGTGCCAGCAGTTTATTTCGGACAGGGAATCAGCCCCAGCATTTT
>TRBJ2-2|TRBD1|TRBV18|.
CASSRQGDTGELFF
TGTGCCAGCTCGCGACAGGGGGACACCGGGGAGCTGTTTTTT
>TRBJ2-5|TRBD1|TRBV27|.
CASSLFGDRAQETQYF
TGTGCCAGCAGTTTATTTGGGGACAGGGCACAAGAGACCCAGTACTTC
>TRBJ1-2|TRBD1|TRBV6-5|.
CASTRTGGYGYTF
TGTGCCAGCACCCGGACAGGGGGCTATGGCTACACCTTC
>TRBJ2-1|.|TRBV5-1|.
CASSTGPGQGEQFF
TGCGCCAGCAGCACCGGGCCCGGCCAGGGGGAGCAGTTCTTC
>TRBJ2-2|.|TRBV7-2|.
CASSYLQAIGELFF
TGTGCCAGCAGCTACCTCCAGGCAATAGGGGAGCTGTTTTTT
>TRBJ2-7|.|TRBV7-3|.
CASSFVSRGSYEQYF
TGTGCCAGCAGCTTCGTGAGCCGGGGCTCCTACGAGCAGTACTTC
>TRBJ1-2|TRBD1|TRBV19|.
CASRRQAGTGDYGYTF
TGTGCCAGTAGGCGGCAGGCCGGGACAGGGGACTATGGCTACACCTTC
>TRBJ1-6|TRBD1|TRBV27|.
CASSRGTDYNSPLHF
TGTGCCAGCAGTCGAGGGACAGACTATAATTCACCCCTCCACTTT
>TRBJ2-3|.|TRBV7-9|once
CASSLFSFADTQYF
TGTGCCAGCAGCTTATTTAGCTTCGCAGATACGCAGTATTTT
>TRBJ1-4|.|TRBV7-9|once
CASSWEGTTNEKLFF
TGTGCCAGCAGCTGGGAGGGGACAACTAATGAAAAACTGTTTTTT
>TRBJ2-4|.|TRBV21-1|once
CASSEDKGAGAKNIQYF
TGTGCCAGCAGCGAGGATAAGGGGGCGGGAGCCAAAAACATTCAGTACTTC
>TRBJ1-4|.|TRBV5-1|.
CASSLQGPREEKLFF
TGCGCCAGCAGCTTACAGGGTCCTCGCGAGGAAAAACTGTTTTTT
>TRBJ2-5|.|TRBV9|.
CASSVGGEETQYF
TGTGCCAGCAGCGTAGGCGGGGAAGAGACCCAGTACTTC
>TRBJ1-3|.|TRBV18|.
CASSRPSSSIYF
TGTGCCAGCTCGCGGCCTTCGTCAAGCATATATTTT
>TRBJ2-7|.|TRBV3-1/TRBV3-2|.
CASSQRAGSNRLDHEQYF
TGTGCCAGCAGCCAAAGGGCAGGGTCGAACCGCTTAGACCACGAGCAGTACTTC
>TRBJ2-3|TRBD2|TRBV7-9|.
CASSPGGSDTQYF
TGTGCCAGCAGCCCGGGGGGGTCGGATACGCAGTATTTT
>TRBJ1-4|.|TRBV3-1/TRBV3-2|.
CASSPTAGTNEKLFF
TGTGCCAGCAGCCCTACAGCGGGAACTAATGAAAAACTGTTTTTT
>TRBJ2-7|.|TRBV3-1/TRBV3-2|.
CASSRGSSYEQYF
TGTGCCAGCAGCCGGGGCAGTTCCTACGAGCAGTACTTC
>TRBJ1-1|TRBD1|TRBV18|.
CASSPATGGNTEAFF
TGTGCCAGCTCACCTGCGACAGGGGGGAACACTGAAGCTTTCTTT
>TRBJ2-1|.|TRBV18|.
CASSPLPTYNEQFF
TGTGCCAGCTCACCCCTCCCTACCTACAATGAGCAGTTCTTC
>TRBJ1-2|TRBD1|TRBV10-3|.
CASRQGDYGYTF
TGTGCCTCTCGACAGGGGGACTATGGCTACACCTTC
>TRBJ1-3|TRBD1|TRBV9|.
CASSLGQGPGNTIYF
TGTGCCAGCAGCTTAGGACAGGGCCCTGGAAACACCATATATTTT
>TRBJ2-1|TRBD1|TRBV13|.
CASSYRGNEQFF
TGTGCCAGCAGTTACAGGGGCAATGAGCAGTTCTTC
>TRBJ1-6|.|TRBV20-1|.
CSASRQGNNSPLHF
TGCAGTGCTAGTCGTCAGGGAAATAATTCACCCCTCCACTTT
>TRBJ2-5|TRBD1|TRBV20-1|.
CSASNQGVPGQGLAVLEETQYF
TGCAGTGCTAGTAACCAGGGAGTCCCGGGACAGGGTCTAGCGGTCCTAGAAGAGACCCAGTACTTC
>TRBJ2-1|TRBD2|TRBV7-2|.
CASRLTGGPRNEQFF
TGTGCCAGCAGGCTAACGGGGGGGCCTAGGAATGAGCAGTTCTTC
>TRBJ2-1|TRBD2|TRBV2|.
CASRAIGPGLAGRPLQFF
TGTGCCAGCAGGGCTATAGGCCCGGGACTAGCGGGGAGGCCATTGCAGTTCTTC
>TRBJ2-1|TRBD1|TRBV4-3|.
CASSQSWIGGDEQFF
TGCGCCAGCAGCCAATCATGGATAGGGGGCGATGAGCAGTTCTTC
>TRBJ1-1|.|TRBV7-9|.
CASSLLRGAGTEAFF
TGTGCCAGCAGCTTATTGAGAGGGGCGGGGACTGAAGCTTTCTTT
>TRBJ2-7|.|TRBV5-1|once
CASSGTHTGQSYEQYF
TGCGCCAGCAGCGGAACACATACAGGGCAGTCCTACGAGCAGTACTTC
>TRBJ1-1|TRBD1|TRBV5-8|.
CASSLVVGTANTEAFF
TGTGCCAGCAGCTTGGTAGTCGGGACAGCCAACACTGAAGCTTTCTTT
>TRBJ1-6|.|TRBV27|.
CASSWGQINSPLHF
TGTGCCAGCTCGTGGGGACAAATAAATTCACCCCTCCACTTT
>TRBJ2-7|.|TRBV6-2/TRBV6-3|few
CASSPMGPQNAVYEQYF
TGTGCCAGCAGCCCCATGGGGCCCCAAAACGCAGTCTACGAGCAGTACTTC
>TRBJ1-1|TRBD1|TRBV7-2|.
CASSFWVTETGSGTTEAFF
TGTGCCAGCAGCTTTTGGGTCACGGAGACAGGGTCGGGAACAACTGAAGCTTTCTTT
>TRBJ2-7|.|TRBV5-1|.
CASSFGYEQYF
TGCGCCAGCAGCTTCGGCTACGAGCAGTACTTC
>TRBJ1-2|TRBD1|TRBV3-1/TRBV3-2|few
CASSQEDRGQRGYTF
TGTGCCAGCAGCCAAGAGGACAGGGGGCAGCGAGGCTACACCTTC
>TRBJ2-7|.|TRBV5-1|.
CASTGGGAYSGEQYF
TGCGCCAGCACTGGAGGGGGCGCCTATTCGGGCGAGCAGTACTTC
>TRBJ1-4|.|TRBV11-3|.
CASSLSREGVTNEKLFF
TGTGCCAGCAGCTTATCCAGGGAAGGGGTGACTAATGAAAAACTGTTTTTT
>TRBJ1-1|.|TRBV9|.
CASSASGVGNTEAFF
TGTGCCAGCAGCGCCTCCGGAGTGGGGAACACTGAAGCTTTCTTT
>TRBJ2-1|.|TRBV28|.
CASTNLGRQFF
TGTGCCAGCACCAATCTAGGTCGGCAGTTCTTC
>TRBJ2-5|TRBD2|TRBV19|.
CASSISGGNQETQYF
TGTGCCAGTAGTATCAGCGGGGGAAACCAAGAGACCCAGTACTTC
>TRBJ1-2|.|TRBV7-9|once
CASSLAGANYGYTF
TGTGCCAGCAGCTTGGCAGGGGCTAACTATGGCTACACCTTC
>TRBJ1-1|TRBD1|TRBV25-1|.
CASSSWDRRDTEAFF
TGTGCCAGCAGTTCCTGGGACAGGAGGGACACTGAAGCTTTCTTT
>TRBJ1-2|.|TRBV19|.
CASTTGGSYGYTF
TGTGCCAGTACCACGGGAGGATCCTATGGCTACACCTTC
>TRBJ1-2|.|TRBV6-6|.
CVGGGPSRGGYTF
TGTGTGGGCGGGGGTCCTTCTAGAGGTGGCTACACCTTC
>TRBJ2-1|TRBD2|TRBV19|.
CASSKGLAGGQKYNEQFF
TGTGCCAGTAGTAAGGGACTAGCGGGGGGGCAGAAGTACAATGAGCAGTTCTTC
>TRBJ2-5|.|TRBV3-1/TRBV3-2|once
CASSSFPGHRYQETQYF
TGTGCCAGCAGCTCCTTTCCGGGACACCGGTACCAAGAGACCCAGTACTTC
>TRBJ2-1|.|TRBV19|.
CASSIPLWSAQPQGSHNEQFF
TGTGCCAGTAGTATACCCCTCTGGAGTGCACAACCCCAGGGTTCCCACAATGAGCAGTTCTTC
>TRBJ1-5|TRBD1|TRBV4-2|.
CASSQRDRDNQPQHF
TGTGCCAGCAGCCAGCGGGACAGGGACAATCAGCCCCAGCATTTT